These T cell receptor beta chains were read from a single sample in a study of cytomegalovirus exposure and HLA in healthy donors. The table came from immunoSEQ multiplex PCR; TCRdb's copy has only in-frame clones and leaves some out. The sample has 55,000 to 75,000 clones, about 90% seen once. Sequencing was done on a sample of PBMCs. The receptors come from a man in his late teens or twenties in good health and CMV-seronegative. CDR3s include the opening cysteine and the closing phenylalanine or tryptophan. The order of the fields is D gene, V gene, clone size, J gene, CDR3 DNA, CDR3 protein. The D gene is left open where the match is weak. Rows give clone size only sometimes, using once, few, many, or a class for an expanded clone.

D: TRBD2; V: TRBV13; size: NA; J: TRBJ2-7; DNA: TGTGCCAGCAGTTCTTACGGGACTAGCGGCCCCTACGAGCAGTACTTC; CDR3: CASSSYGTSGPYEQYF
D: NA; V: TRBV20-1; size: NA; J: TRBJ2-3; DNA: TGCAGTGCCACCTTCCGGGGTACGCAGTATTTT; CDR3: CSATFRGTQYF
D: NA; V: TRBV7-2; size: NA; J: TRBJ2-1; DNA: TGTGCCAGCAGACCGGGACACTACAATGAGCAGTTCTTC; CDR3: CASRPGHYNEQFF
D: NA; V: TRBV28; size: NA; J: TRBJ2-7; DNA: TGTGCCAGCAGTTTACTTGAACCGGGACTCATCATTATCCGTTACCCTTATTCCTACGAGCAGTACTTC; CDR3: CASSLLEPGLIIIRYPYSYEQYF
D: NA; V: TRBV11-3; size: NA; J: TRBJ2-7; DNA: TGTGCCAGCAGCCCCATAGAAAGCCCTCAGGGGCAGTACTTC; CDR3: CASSPIESPQGQYF
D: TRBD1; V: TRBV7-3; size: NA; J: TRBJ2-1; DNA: TGTGCCAGCAGCCCCCCGGGACAGGGCTACAATGAGCAGTTCTTC; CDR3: CASSPPGQGYNEQFF
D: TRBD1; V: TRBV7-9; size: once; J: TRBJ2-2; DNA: TGTGCCAGCAGCTTACCTCCGTTATGGGGACAGAGGAACACCGGGGAGCTGTTTTTT; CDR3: CASSLPPLWGQRNTGELFF
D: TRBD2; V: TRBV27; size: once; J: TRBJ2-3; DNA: TGTGCCAGCAGGAAGCGGGAGGTGTCAGATACGCAGTATTTT; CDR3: CASRKREVSDTQYF
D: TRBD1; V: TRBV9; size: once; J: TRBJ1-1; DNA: TGTGCCAGCAGCTCGACAGGGTACACTGAAGCTTTCTTT; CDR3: CASSSTGYTEAFF
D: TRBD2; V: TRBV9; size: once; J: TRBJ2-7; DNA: TGTGCCAGCAGCGTTACGGGACTAGCCACCCACGAGCAGTACTTC; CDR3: CASSVTGLATHEQYF
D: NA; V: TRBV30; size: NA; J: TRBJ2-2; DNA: TGTGCCTGGAGCGGGGGGCACGGCGGGGAGCTGTTTTTT; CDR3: CAWSGGHGGELFF
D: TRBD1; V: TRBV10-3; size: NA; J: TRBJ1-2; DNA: TGTGCCATCCAAGCGGACAGGGGGCCCCCCTATGGCTACACCTTC; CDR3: CAIQADRGPPYGYTF
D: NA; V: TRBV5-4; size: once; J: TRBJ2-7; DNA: TGTGCCAGCACCTCGGAGATTAACTACGAGCAGTACTTC; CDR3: CASTSEINYEQYF
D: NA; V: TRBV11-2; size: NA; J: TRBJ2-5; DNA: TGTGCCAGCAGCACAGCTTGGGGGCGGGCGAAGGAGACCCAGTACTTC; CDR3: CASSTAWGRAKETQYF
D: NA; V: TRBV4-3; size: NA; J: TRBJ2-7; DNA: TGCGCCAGCAGCGCGGGTCCCGACACCTACGAGCAGTACTTC; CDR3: CASSAGPDTYEQYF
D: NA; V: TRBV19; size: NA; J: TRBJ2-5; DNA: TGTGCCAGTTCCTTCAAGGTCCTACAGGAGACCCAGTACTTC; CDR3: CASSFKVLQETQYF
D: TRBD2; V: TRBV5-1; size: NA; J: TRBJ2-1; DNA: TGCGCCAGCAGCTTGTCAGCGGGAGCATCCTACAATGAGCAGTTCTTC; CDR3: CASSLSAGASYNEQFF
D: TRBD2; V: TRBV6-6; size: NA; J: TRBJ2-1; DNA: TGTGCCAGCAGTTACTGGCCTTTAGCGGGAGTAGGGGAGCAGTTCTTC; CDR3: CASSYWPLAGVGEQFF
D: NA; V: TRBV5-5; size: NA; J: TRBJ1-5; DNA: TGTGCCAGCAGCTTGGAGGCAGGAAGTCAGCCCCAGCATTTT; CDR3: CASSLEAGSQPQHF
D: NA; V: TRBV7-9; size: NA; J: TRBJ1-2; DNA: TGTGCCAGCAGCTTAGAGTTTCCAGAAGTTAACTATGGCTACACCTTC; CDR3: CASSLEFPEVNYGYTF